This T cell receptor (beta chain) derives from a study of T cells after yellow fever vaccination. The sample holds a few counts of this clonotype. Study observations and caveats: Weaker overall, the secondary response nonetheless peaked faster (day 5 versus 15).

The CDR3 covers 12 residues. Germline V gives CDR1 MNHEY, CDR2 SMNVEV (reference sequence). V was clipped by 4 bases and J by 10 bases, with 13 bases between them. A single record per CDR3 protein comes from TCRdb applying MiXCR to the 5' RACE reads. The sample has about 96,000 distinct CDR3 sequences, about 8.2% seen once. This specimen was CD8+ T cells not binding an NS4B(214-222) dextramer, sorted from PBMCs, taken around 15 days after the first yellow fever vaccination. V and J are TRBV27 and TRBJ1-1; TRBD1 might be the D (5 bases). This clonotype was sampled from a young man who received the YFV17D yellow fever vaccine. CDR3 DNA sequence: TGTGCCAGCAGTTCTGGGGGATACGGAGCTTTCTTT. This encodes CASSSGGYGAFF.